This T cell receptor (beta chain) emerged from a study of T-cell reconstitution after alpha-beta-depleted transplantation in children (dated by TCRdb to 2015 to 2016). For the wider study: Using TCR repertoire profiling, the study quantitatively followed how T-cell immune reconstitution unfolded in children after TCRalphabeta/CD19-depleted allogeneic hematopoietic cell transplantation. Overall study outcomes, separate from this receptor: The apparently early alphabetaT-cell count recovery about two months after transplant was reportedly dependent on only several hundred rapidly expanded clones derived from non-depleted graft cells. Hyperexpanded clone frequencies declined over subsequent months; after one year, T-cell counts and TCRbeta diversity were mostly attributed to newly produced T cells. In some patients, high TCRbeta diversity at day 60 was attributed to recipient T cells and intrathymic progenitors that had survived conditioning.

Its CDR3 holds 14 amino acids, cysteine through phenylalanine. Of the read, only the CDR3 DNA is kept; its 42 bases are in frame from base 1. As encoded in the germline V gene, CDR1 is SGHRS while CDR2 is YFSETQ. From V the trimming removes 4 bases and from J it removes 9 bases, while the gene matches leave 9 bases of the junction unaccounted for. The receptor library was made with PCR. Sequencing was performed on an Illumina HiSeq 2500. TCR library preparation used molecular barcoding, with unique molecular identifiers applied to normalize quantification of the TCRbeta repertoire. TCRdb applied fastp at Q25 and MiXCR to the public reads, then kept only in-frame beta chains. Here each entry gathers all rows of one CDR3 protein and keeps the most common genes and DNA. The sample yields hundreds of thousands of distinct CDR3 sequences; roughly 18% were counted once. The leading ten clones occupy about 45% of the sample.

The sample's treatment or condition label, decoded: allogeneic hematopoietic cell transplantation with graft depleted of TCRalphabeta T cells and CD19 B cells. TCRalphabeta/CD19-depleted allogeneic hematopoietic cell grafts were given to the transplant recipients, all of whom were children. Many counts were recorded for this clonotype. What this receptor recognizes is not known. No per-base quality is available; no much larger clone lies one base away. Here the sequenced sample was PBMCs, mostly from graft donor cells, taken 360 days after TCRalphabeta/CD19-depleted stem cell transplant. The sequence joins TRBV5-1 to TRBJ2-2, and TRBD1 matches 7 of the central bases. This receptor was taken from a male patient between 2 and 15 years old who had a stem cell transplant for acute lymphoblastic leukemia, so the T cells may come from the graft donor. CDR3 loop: CASSPQGVSRELFF. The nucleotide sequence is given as TGCGCCAGCAGCCCCCAGGGGGTATCCCGGGAGCTGTTTTTT.